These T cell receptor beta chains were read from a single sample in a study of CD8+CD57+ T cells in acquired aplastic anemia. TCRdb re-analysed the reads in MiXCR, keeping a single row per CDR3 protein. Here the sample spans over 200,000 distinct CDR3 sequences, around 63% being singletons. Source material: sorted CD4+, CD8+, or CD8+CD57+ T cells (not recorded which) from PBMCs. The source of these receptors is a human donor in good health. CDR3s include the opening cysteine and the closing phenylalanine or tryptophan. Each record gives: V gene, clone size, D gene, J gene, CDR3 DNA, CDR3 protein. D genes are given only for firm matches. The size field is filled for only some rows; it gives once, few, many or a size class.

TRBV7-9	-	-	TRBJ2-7	TGTGCCAGCAGCCCGCACCCCCGTGTGGGCCCCCTGTTCTTC	CASSPHPRVGPLFF
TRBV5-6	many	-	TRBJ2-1	TGTGCCAGCAGCTTCGGGACAACCTACAATGAGCAGTTCTTC	CASSFGTTYNEQFF
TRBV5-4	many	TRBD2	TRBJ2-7	TGTGCCACCCAGGGGACTAGCGGTTCCCTCGGCTCCTACGAGCAGTACTTC	CATQGTSGSLGSYEQYF
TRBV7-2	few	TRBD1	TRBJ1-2	TGTGCCAGCAGCTTAGATGGGGCAGGGACAGCCTATGGCTACACCTTC	CASSLDGAGTAYGYTF
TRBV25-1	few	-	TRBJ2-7	TGTGCCAGCAGAAGGAGGGACGAGCAGTACTTC	CASRRRDEQYF
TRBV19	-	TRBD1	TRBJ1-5	TGTGCCAGTGCTCCGGCGCAGGGGGCATCAAATCAGCCCCAGCATTTT	CASAPAQGASNQPQHF
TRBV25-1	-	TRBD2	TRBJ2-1	TGTGCCAGCGGAGGACTAGCGGGAGGGCCGACGGATGAGCAGTTCTTC	CASGGLAGGPTDEQFF
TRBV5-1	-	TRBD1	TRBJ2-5	TGCGCCAGCAGCTTGACAGGGGGTAAAGAGACCCAGTACTTC	CASSLTGGKETQYF
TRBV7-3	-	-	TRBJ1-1	TGTGCCAGCAGCTTAGACGGAGACCATGAAGCTTTCTTT	CASSLDGDHEAFF
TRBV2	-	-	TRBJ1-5	TGTGCCAGCAGTCGGGAAGGGCCCCAGCATTTT	CASSREGPQHF
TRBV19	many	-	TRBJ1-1	TGTGCCAGTAACGCGTGGGCCGACACTGAAGCTTTCTTT	CASNAWADTEAFF
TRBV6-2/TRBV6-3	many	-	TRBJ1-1	TGTGCCAGCAGTGCGGGATCCATGAACACTGAAGCTTTCTTT	CASSAGSMNTEAFF
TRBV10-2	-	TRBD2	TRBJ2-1	TGCGCCAGCATTCGGGACTACGTCAATGAGCAGTTCTTC	CASIRDYVNEQFF
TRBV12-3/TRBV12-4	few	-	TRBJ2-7	TGTGCCAGCAGTGCCGGACAAGCCTACGAGCAGTACTTC	CASSAGQAYEQYF
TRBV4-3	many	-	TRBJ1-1	TGCGCCAGCAGCCAATTCCATGAGTGGACTGAAGCTTTCTTT	CASSQFHEWTEAFF
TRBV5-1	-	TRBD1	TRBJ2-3	TGTGCCAGCAGCTTGCCGGACAGGCGACACACAGATACGCAGTATTTT	CASSLPDRRHTDTQYF
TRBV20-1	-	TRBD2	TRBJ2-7	TGCAGTGCCGGCAGGGACTATCAAGAGCAGTACTTC	CSAGRDYQEQYF
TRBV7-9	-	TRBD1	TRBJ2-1	TGTGCCAGCAGCTTAAAGGGGGCTCACAATGAGCAGTTCTTC	CASSLKGAHNEQFF
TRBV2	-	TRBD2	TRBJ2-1	TGTGCCAGCAGTGGGGCGGGAGGTGGCAATGAGCAGTTCTTC	CASSGAGGGNEQFF
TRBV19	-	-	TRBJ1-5	TGTGCCAGTAGTATGGTGGTGGAGCCCCAGCATTTT	CASSMVVEPQHF
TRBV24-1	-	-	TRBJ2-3	TGTGCCACCAGTGCTCTGCCCTATACTAGCACAGATACGCAGTATTTT	CATSALPYTSTDTQYF
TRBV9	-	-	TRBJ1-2	TGTGCCAGCAGCTATATTTCCGGACATGGCTACACCTTC	CASSYISGHGYTF